The 20 T cell receptor beta chains given below trace back to one sample, sequenced in a study of CXCR3-negative and CXCR3-positive naive CD8 T cells. Broader study findings: Relative to CXCR3-negative naive cells, CXCR3-positive naive cells had more hydrophobic TRB CDR3s.

Antigens for these TCRs are unknown. The study made its TRB cDNA libraries by 5' RACE, adding UMI labels. Reprocessing the 5' RACE reads, TCRdb reports a single entry for every CDR3 protein and omits DNA. This repertoire includes about 120,000 distinct CDR3 sequences. The material sequenced was naive CXCR3+ CD8+ T cells from blood. Noted subset: CD45RO-CCR7+CD27+CD95- naive CD8+ T cells expressing CXCR3 (TNR3+). The receptors were gathered from a human donor in good health. Some clones in this sample may be carry-over from other donors' samples.

The rearrangement links TRBV7-6 to TRBJ2-7; there is no DNA to check the TCRdb D call of TRBD1. CDR1 is SGHVS and CDR2 is FNYEAQ in the germline V gene. The CDR3 runs 18 residues. The chain's CDR3 is CASSILTRPGQGAYEQYF.

The gene calls are TRBV6-2 or TRBV6-3 and TRBJ2-3; TCRdb selects TRBD1, and the lack of DNA leaves this call unchecked. Germline V lookup: CDR1 MNHEY, CDR2 SVGEGT. This CDR3 spans 15 amino acids. The CDR3 spells CASSGDREWWDTQYF.

This rearrangement joins TRBV14 to TRBJ1-1; the D call from TCRdb, TRBD1, cannot be confirmed without DNA. The germline V gene has CDR1 SGHDN and CDR2 FVKESK. The CDR3 totals 12 residues. The CDR3: CASSQDWGFAFF.

The chain joins TRBV7-3 to TRBJ2-1; there is no DNA to check the TCRdb D call of TRBD1. The CDR3 totals 16 residues. The V gene's germline CDR1 is SGHTA and CDR2 FQGTGA. CDR3 residues: CASSSDRDEEDNEQFF.

The V gene is TRBV7-3, the J gene TRBJ2-1; TCRdb's assignment of TRBD1 cannot be checked, as there is no DNA. From germline, CDR1 is SGHTA and CDR2 FQGTGA. The CDR3 is 16 amino acids. The CDR3 loop reads CASSTDSSSSYNEQFF.

The chain uses TRBV5-6 and TRBJ2-1. This CDR3 is built from 12 residues. Germline V gene lookup returns CDR1 SGHDT and CDR2 YYEEEE. The CDR3 reads CASSSNYNEQFF. Drawing the rest from reference TRBV5-6 and TRBJ2-1, the complete variable domain is DAGVTQSPTHLIKTRGQQVTLRCSPKSGHDTVSWYQQALGQGPQFIFQYYEEEERQRGNFPDRFSGHQFPNYSSELNVNALLLGDSALYLCASSSNYNEQFFGPGTRLTVL.

The chain combines TRBV24-1 with TRBJ2-2; TCRdb indicates TRBD1, and absent DNA this call remains unverified. This CDR3 is built from 18 residues. Germline V gene lookup returns CDR1 KGHDR and CDR2 SFDVKD. CDR3 sequence: CATSDRPWGRENTGELFF.

The chain is built from TRBV6-5 and TRBJ2-3; the TCRdb D gene call, TRBD2, has no DNA to confirm it. The CDR3 has 14 residues. Germline values: CDR1 MNHEY, CDR2 SVGAGI. CDR3 region: CASSYGGSGDTQYF.

The V call is TRBV7-3, the J call TRBJ2-6; TCRdb's D call, TRBD2, is unchecked because there is no DNA. The CDR3 has 15 amino acids. Germline loops: CDR1 SGHTA, CDR2 FQGTGA. The CDR3: CASSLSGAGANVLTF.

CDR3 region: CASSLKLALPYEQYF. The V and J genes are TRBV5-6 and TRBJ2-7; TCRdb names TRBD2, which stays unverified in the absence of DNA. Germline lookup yields CDR1 SGHDT and CDR2 YYEEEE. The CDR3 is made up of 15 amino acids.

The chain uses TRBV10-2 and TRBJ1-1. The length of the CDR3 is 14 residues. The V gene's germline CDR1 is WSHSY and CDR2 SAAADI. The CDR3 here is CASSDSWVNTEAFF.

The chain recombines TRBV5-1 with TRBJ2-7; the D gene TCRdb calls, TRBD2, cannot be checked with no DNA. The CDR3 extends over 18 amino acids. Germline CDR1 reads SGHRS; CDR2 reads YFSETQ. The CDR3 loop is CASSLEASRYSPFYEQYF.

This chain uses TRBV28 with TRBJ2-7; the TCRdb D gene call, TRBD1, has no DNA to confirm it. Per the germline V gene, CDR1 is MDHEN and CDR2 is SYDVKM. The CDR3 extends over 15 amino acids. The CDR3 region is CASSLVTGTTYEQYF.

The CDR3 loop reads CASSAPGVLANTGELFF. The chain uses TRBV7-9 and TRBJ2-2. CDR1 and CDR2 (germline): SEHNR, FQNEAQ (reference sequence). The CDR3 contains 17 residues.

The V call is TRBV13, the J call TRBJ2-5; TCRdb picks TRBD1, but there is no DNA to check that call. This CDR3 has 14 residues. Germline V gene sequence: CDR1 PRHDT, CDR2 FYEKMQ (reference sequence). The chain's CDR3 is CASSLQSTEETQYF. Full variable domain (remainder filled in from reference TRBV13 and TRBJ2-5): AAGVIQSPRHLIKEKRETATLKCYPIPRHDTVYWYQQGPGQDPQFLISFYEKMQSDKGSIPDRFSAQQFSDYHSELNMSSLELGDSALYFCASSLQSTEETQYFGPGTRLLVL.

This sequence joins TRBV28 and TRBJ2-7; TCRdb selects TRBD1, and the lack of DNA leaves this call unchecked. CDR3 length: 16 amino acids. The germline CDR1 and CDR2 sequences are MDHEN and SYDVKM. This CDR3 is CASSSSQGAETYEQYF.

V gene TRBV12-3 or TRBV12-4 combines with J gene TRBJ2-6; the TCRdb D gene call, TRBD1, has no DNA to confirm it. The CDR3 loop spans 15 amino acids. This CDR3 is CASSFKGPGANVLTF.

J is TRBJ2-7 and V is TRBV5-5; TCRdb selects TRBD2, and the lack of DNA leaves this call unchecked. This CDR3 contains 15 residues. The germline V gene has CDR1 SGHKS and CDR2 YYEKEE (reference sequence). The CDR3 sequence: CASSLPGTTRDEQYF.

V usage is TRBV9 and J usage is TRBJ2-5. The V gene's germline CDR1 is SGDLS and CDR2 YYNGEE. The CDR3 consists of 12 residues. CDR3 amino acids: CASSDARGTQYF.

This sequence joins TRBV7-8 and TRBJ1-4; TCRdb picks TRBD1, but there is no DNA to check that call. The germline V gene encodes CDR1 SGHVS and CDR2 FQNEAQ. The CDR3 sequence is 15 residues long. CDR3 loop: CASSSTGTPYEKLFF.